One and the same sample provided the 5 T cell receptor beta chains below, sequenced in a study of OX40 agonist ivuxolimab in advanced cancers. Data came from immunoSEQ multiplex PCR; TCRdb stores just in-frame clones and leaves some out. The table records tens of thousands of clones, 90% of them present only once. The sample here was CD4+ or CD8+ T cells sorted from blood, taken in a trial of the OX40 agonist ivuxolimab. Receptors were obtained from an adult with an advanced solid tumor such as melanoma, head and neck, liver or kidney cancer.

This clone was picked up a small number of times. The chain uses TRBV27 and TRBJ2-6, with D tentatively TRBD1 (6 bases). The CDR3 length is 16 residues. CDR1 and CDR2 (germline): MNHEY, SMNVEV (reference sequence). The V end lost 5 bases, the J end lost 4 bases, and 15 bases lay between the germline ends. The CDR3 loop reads CASSPSPGAGANVLTF. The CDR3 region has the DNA TGTGCCAGCAGTCCCAGCCCAGGGGCAGGGGCCAACGTCCTGACTTTC.

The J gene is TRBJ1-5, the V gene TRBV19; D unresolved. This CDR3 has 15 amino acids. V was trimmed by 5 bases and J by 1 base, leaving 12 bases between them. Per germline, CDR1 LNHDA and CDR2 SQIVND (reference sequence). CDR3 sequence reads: CASSSVGGSNQPQHF. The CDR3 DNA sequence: TGTGCCAGTAGTTCGGTTGGAGGGAGCAATCAGCCCCAGCATTTT. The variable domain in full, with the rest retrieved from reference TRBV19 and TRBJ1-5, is DGGITQSPKYLFRKEGQNVTLSCEQNLNHDAMYWYRQDPGQGLRLIYYSQIVNDFQKGDIAEGYSVSREKKESFPLTVTSAQKNPTAFYLCASSSVGGSNQPQHFGDGTRLSIL.

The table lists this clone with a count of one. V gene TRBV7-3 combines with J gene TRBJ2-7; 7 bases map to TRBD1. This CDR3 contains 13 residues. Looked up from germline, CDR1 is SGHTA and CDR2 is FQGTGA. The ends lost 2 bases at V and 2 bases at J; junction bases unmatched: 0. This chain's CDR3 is CASSLDRAYEQYF. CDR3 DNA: TGTGCCAGCAGCTTAGACAGGGCCTACGAGCAGTACTTC.

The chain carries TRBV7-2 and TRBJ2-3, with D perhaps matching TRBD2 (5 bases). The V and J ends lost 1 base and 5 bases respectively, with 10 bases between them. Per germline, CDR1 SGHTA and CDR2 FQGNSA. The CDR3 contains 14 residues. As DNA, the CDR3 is TGTGCCAGCAGCTTAGGTGGGAGCGTAGATACGCAGTATTTT. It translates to CASSLGGSVDTQYF.

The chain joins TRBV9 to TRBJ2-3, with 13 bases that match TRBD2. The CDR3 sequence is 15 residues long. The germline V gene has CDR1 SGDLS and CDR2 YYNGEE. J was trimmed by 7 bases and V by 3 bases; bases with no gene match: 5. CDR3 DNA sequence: TGTGCCAGCAGCGAGGGACTAGCGGGAAAGTATACGCAGTATTTT. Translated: CASSEGLAGKYTQYF. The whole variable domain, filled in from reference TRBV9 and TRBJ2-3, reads DSGVTQTPKHLITATGQRVTLRCSPRSGDLSVYWYQQSLDQGLQFLIQYYNGEERAKGNILERFSAQQFPDLHSELNLSSLELGDSALYFCASSEGLAGKYTQYFGPGTRLTVL.